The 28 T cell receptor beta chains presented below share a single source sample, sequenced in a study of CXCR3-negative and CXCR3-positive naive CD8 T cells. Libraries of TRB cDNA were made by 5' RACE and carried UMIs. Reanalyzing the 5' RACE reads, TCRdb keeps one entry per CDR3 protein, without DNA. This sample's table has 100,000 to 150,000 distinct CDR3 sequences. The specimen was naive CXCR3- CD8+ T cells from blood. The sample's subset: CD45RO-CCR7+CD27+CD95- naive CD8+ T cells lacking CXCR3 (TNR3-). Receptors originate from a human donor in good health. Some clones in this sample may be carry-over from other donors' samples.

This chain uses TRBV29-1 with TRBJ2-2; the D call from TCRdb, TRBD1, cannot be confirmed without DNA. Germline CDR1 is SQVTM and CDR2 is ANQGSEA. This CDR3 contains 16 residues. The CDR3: CSVRGQGRANTGELFF.

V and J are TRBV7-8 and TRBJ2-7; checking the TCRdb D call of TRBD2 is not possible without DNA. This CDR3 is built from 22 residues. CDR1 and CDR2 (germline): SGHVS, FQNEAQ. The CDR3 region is CASSLGAPGHTNTSGGAFEQYF. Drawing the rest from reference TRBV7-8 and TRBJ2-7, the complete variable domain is GAGVSQSPRYKVAKRGQDVALRCDPISGHVSLFWYQQALGQGPEFLTYFQNEAQLDKSGLPSDRFFAERPEGSVSTLKIQRTQQEDSAVYLCASSLGAPGHTNTSGGAFEQYFGPGTRLTVT.

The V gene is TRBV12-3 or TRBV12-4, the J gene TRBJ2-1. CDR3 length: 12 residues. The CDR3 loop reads CASSLYGYEQFF.

The CDR3 reads CASSHYRAGELFF. The chain links TRBV9 to TRBJ2-2; no DNA is available, so the TRBD1 call from TCRdb remains unchecked. Per the germline V gene, CDR1 is SGDLS and CDR2 is YYNGEE. CDR3 size: 13 residues.

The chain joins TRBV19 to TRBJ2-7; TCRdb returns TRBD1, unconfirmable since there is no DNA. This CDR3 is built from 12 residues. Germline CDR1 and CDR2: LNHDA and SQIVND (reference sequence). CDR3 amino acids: CASSRGGYEQYF.

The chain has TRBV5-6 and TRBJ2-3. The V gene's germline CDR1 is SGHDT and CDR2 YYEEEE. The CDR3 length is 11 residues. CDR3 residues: CASGNLDTQYF. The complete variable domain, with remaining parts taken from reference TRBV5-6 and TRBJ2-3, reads DAGVTQSPTHLIKTRGQQVTLRCSPKSGHDTVSWYQQALGQGPQFIFQYYEEEERQRGNFPDRFSGHQFPNYSSELNVNALLLGDSALYLCASGNLDTQYFGPGTRLTVL.

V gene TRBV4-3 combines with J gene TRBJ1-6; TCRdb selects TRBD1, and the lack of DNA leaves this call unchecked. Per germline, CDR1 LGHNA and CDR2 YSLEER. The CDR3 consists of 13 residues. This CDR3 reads CASSQSPDSPLHF.

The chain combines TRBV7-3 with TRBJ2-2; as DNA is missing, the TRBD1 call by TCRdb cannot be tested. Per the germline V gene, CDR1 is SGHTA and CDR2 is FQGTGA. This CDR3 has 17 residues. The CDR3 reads CASSHPGHTAYTGELFF.

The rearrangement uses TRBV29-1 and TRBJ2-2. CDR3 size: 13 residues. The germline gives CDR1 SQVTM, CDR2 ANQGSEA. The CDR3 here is CSVGQANTGELFF.

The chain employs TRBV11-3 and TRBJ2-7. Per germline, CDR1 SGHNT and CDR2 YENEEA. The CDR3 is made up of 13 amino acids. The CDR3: CASSYEHTYEQYF.

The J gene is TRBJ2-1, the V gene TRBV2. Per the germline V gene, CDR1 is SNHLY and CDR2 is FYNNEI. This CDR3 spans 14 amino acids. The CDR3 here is CASSEGFLYNEQFF. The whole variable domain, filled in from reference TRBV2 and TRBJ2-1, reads EPEVTQTPSHQVTQMGQEVILRCVPISNHLYFYWYRQILGQKVEFLVSFYNNEISEKSEIFDDQFSVERPDGSNFTLKIRSTKLEDSAMYFCASSEGFLYNEQFFGPGTRLTVL.

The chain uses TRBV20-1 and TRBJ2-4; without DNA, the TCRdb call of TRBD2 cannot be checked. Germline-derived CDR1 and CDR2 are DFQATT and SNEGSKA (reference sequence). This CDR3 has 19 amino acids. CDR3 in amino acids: CSARDWLAGGPGAKNIQYF.

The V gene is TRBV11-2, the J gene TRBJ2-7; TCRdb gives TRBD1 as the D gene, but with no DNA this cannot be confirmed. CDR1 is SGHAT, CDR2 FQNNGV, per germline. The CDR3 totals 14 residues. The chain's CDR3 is CASSFPGFTYEQYF.

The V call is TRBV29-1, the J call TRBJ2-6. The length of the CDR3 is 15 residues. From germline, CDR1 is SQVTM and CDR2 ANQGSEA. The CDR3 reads CSVGKMEPGANVLTF.

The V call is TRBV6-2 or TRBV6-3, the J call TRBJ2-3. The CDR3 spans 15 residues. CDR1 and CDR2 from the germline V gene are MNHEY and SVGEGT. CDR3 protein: CASSYSETNTDTQYF.

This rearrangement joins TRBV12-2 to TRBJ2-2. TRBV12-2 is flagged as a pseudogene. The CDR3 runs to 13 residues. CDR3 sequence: CASRSQKPGELFF.

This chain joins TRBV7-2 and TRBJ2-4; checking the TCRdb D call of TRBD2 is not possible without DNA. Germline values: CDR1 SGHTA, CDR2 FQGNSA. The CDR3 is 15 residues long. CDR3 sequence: CASSLIDVRGDIQYF.

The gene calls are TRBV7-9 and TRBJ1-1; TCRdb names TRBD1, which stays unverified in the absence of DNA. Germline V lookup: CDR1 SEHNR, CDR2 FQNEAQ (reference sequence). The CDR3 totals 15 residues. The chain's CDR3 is CASSLEQGGNTEAFF.

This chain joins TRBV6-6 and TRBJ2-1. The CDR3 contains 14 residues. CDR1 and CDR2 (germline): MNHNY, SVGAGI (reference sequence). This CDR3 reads CASSYSRDGNEQFF.

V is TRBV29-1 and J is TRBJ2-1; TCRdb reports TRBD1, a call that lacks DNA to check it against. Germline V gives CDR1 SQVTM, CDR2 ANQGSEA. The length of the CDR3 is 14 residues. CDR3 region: CSVEDLSQGYEQFF.

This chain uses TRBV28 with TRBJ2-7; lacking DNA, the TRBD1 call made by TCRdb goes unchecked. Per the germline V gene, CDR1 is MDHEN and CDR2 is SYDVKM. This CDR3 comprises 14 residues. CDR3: CAASKDRAQGKQYF.

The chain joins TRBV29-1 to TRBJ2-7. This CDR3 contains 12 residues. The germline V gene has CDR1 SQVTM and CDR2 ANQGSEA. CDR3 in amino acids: CSVDEQGYEQYF.

This CDR3 is CASSLWALAGRYNSPLHF. The chain couples TRBV28 to TRBJ1-6. The CDR3 loop spans 18 amino acids. The germline gives CDR1 MDHEN, CDR2 SYDVKM.

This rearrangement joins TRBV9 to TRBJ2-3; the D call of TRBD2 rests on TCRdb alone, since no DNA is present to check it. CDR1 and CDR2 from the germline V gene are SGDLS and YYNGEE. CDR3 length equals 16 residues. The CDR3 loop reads CASSPGTSGFTDTQYF.

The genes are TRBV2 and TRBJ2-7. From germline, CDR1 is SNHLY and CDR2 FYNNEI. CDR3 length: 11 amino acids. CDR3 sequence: CASSEAYEQYF.

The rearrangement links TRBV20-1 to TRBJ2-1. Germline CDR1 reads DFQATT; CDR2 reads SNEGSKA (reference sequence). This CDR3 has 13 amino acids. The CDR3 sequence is CSARGPGYNEQFF.

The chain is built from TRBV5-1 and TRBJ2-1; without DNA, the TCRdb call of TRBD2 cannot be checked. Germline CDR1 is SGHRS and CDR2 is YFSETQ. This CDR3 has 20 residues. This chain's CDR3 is CASSLLSLSGGLVSLNEQFF.

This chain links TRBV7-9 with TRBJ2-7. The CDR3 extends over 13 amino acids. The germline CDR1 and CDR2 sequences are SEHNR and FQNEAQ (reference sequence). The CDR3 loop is CASSSTGPYEQYF.